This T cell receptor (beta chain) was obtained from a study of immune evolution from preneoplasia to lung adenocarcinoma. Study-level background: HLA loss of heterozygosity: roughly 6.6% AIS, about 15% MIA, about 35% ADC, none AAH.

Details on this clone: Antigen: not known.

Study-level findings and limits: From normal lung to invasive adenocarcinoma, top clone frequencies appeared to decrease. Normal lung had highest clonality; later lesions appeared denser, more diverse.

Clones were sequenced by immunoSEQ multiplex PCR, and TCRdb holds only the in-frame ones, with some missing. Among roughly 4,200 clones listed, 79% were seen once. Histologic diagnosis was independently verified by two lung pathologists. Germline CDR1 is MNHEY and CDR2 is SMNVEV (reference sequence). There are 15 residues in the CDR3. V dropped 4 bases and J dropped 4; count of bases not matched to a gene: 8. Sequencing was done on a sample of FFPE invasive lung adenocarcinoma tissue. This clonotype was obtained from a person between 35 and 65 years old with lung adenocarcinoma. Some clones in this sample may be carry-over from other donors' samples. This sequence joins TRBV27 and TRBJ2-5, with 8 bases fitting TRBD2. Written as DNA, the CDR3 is TGTGCCAGCAGTTCCCCCGGGGGGGGCGTAGAGACCCAGTACTTC. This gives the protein CASSSPGGGVETQYF.